This T cell receptor (beta chain) was found in a study of early T cells in non-severe SARS-CoV-2 infection. Turning to the study itself: Sequencing used unsorted whole-blood bulk RNA, so chains lack pairing. Findings and limits, study-wide: VDJdb-based annotation leaned toward anti-spike CD8 responses and missed private and CD4 specificities.

V was trimmed by 3 bases and J by 0 bases, leaving 12 bases between them. Per germline, CDR1 LGHDT and CDR2 YNNKEL (reference sequence). The CDR3 sequence is 16 residues long. Concerning this clonotype itself: The antigen remains unidentified.

Attached unique molecular identifiers marked individual cDNA molecules. TCRdb re-derived calls from the 5' RACE reads in MiXCR, one entry per CDR3 protein. The sample lists about 37,000 distinct CDR3 sequences, approximately 8% occurring once. The clonotype originates from an adult who was a healthcare worker with PCR-confirmed SARS-CoV-2 infection or an uninfected control (not recorded which). Sequences were derived from whole blood, sampled at baseline. The chain uses TRBV3-1 and TRBJ1-5; D perhaps matches TRBD1 (5 bases). The CDR3 coding sequence is TGTGCCAGCAGCCAGCCGGGACCAAGTAGCAATCAGCCCCAGCATTTT. This codes for CASSQPGPSSNQPQHF.